The rows below give T cell receptor beta chains drawn from one sample of a study of blood T cell repertoires in COVID-19. Assay: immunoSEQ multiplex PCR; the TCRdb copy retains only in-frame clones and omits some. Found here are approximately 230,000 clones, around 83% of them singletons; the top ten hold about 9.6%. The sequencing input was peripheral blood. All receptors come from an elderly man with acute or convalescent COVID-19. CDR3s include the opening cysteine and the closing phenylalanine or tryptophan. D genes are given only for firm matches. Rows may omit the clone size; those that give it use once, few, many or a size class.

j_call clone_size d_call v_call cdr3_length cdr3_aa cdr3_nt
TRBJ1-3 few - TRBV6-5 15 CASSYSHTSGNTIYF TGTGCCAGCAGTTACTCCCACACGTCTGGAAACACCATATATTTT
TRBJ2-5 - - TRBV5-4 14 CASSLGGIQETQYF TGTGCCAGCAGCTTGGGAGGTATCCAAGAGACCCAGTACTTC
TRBJ1-2 few TRBD1 TRBV6-5 14 CASSYSGTGHGYTF TGTGCCAGCAGTTACTCGGGGACAGGGCATGGCTACACCTTC
TRBJ1-5 - - TRBV2 13 CASSLGLNQPQHF TGTGCCAGCAGCCTAGGACTAAACCAGCCCCAGCATTTT
TRBJ1-1 - TRBD1 TRBV5-1 16 CASSLYRGRGNTEAFF TGCGCCAGCAGCTTGTACAGGGGGCGAGGGAACACTGAAGCTTTCTTT
TRBJ1-1 - - TRBV7-8 17 CASSLALHMGGNTEAFF TGTGCCAGCAGCTTAGCCCTTCACATGGGGGGGAACACTGAAGCTTTCTTT
TRBJ2-5 - TRBD1 TRBV5-1 15 CASSRIGDRVETQYF TGCGCCAGCAGCCGGATAGGGGACAGGGTAGAGACCCAGTACTTC
TRBJ2-1 - TRBD2 TRBV11-2 15 CASSPSSGANNEQFF TGTGCCAGCAGTCCGTCTAGCGGGGCAAACAATGAGCAGTTCTTC
TRBJ2-3 - - TRBV28 12 CASTNIIEPQYF TGTGCCAGCACCAACATCATTGAACCGCAGTATTTT
TRBJ2-2 many TRBD1 TRBV6-5 13 CASNRQGTGELFF TGTGCCAGCAACAGACAGGGGACCGGGGAGCTGTTTTTT
TRBJ1-5 medium-sized - TRBV7-8 14 CASSYLRGNQPQHF TGTGCCAGCAGCTACCTCAGAGGGAATCAGCCCCAGCATTTT
TRBJ2-5 - TRBD1 TRBV7-9 16 CASSARTGELGETQYF TGTGCCAGCAGCGCTCGGACAGGGGAGCTAGGAGAGACCCAGTACTTC
TRBJ1-6 - TRBD1 TRBV18 14 CASSPTGTNSPLHF TGTGCCAGCTCACCGACAGGGACGAATTCACCCCTCCACTTT
TRBJ2-1 - TRBD2 TRBV27 16 CASSPTLAVTYNEQFF TGTGCCAGCAGCCCTACACTAGCGGTAACCTACAATGAGCAGTTCTTC
TRBJ1-3 few - TRBV3-1/TRBV3-2 15 CASSHLVTAIHTIYF TGTGCCAGCAGCCACTTAGTGACTGCGATACACACCATATATTTT
TRBJ2-1 once TRBD2 TRBV19 16 CATVGLAGGEGNEQFF TGTGCCACCGTTGGACTAGCGGGAGGGGAGGGGAATGAGCAGTTCTTC
TRBJ2-7 - TRBD1 TRBV2 13 CASRGQGIYEQYF TGTGCCAGCCGGGGACAGGGGATCTACGAGCAGTACTTC
TRBJ2-1 once TRBD1 TRBV18 16 CASSPPGQGNYNEQFF TGTGCCAGCTCACCACCGGGACAGGGAAACTACAATGAGCAGTTCTTC
TRBJ1-2 once - TRBV3-1/TRBV3-2 13 CASSQAGGRGYTF TGTGCCAGCAGCCAAGCGGGGGGCCGGGGCTACACCTTC
TRBJ1-4 - - TRBV15 13 CATSRDRDEKLFF TGTGCCACCAGCAGAGATCGAGATGAAAAACTGTTTTTT
TRBJ1-2 - - TRBV3-1/TRBV3-2 15 CASSQSGGMNYGYTF TGTGCCAGCAGCCAGAGCGGTGGAATGAACTATGGCTACACCTTC
TRBJ1-4 - TRBD1 TRBV3-1/TRBV3-2 15 CASSQGQGAYEKLFF TGTGCCAGCAGCCAAGGACAGGGGGCGTATGAAAAACTGTTTTTT
TRBJ1-6 - TRBD1 TRBV5-1 15 CASSQQGATNSPLHF TGCGCCAGCAGCCAGCAGGGGGCCACGAATTCACCCCTCCACTTT
TRBJ2-1 - TRBD2 TRBV7-3 16 CASSSYSGSPYNEQFF TGTGCCAGCAGCTCCTATAGCGGGAGCCCCTACAATGAGCAGTTCTTC
TRBJ2-7 - - TRBV28 11 CASSFSFEQYF TGTGCCAGCAGTTTTTCCTTCGAGCAGTACTTC
TRBJ1-3 - - TRBV18 15 CASSPIGAEGNTIYF TGTGCCAGCTCACCAATAGGGGCGGAAGGAAACACCATATATTTT
TRBJ2-1 - TRBD1 TRBV18 17 CASSLLSIRDRGNEQFF TGTGCCAGCTCACTACTCTCAATCCGGGACAGGGGGAATGAGCAGTTCTTC
TRBJ2-3 - TRBD2 TRBV7-9 16 CASSPGLAYGTDTQYF TGTGCCAGCAGCCCGGGACTAGCGTATGGCACAGATACGCAGTATTTT
TRBJ1-2 once - TRBV12-3/TRBV12-4 12 CASSGRQRGYTF TGTGCCAGCAGTGGAAGACAGAGAGGCTACACCTTC
TRBJ2-7 - - TRBV4-2 15 CASSQNRENSYEQYF TGTGCCAGCAGCCAAAACAGGGAGAACTCCTACGAGCAGTACTTC
TRBJ1-2 - - TRBV2 14 CASRYRVLNYGYTF TGTGCCAGCCGTTACAGGGTCCTTAACTATGGCTACACCTTC
TRBJ1-5 - TRBD1 TRBV6-6 16 CASRPDRGQWNQPQHF TGTGCCAGCAGGCCTGACAGGGGGCAGTGGAATCAGCCCCAGCATTTT
TRBJ2-2 - - TRBV18 16 CASSPFQGGDTGELFF TGTGCCAGCTCACCATTCCAGGGGGGTGACACCGGGGAGCTGTTTTTT
TRBJ2-1 - - TRBV5-6 17 CASSRMTLDRENNEQFF TGTGCCAGCTCCCGGATGACCCTAGACAGAGAAAATAATGAGCAGTTCTTC
TRBJ1-1 - - TRBV28 14 CASSPQEPESRGFF TGTGCCAGCAGCCCCCAAGAGCCAGAATCTCGCGGTTTCTTT
TRBJ1-5 few TRBD1 TRBV18 17 CASSFDRARFGNQPQHF TGTGCCAGCTCATTCGACAGGGCGCGATTCGGCAATCAGCCCCAGCATTTT
TRBJ1-3 - - TRBV5-4 17 CASSPNRGGRSGNTIYF TGTGCCAGCAGCCCCAATCGGGGTGGGCGCTCTGGAAACACCATATATTTT
TRBJ2-1 - TRBD1 TRBV19 12 CASSPQGVGQFF TGTGCCAGTAGCCCCCAGGGGGTGGGGCAGTTCTTC
TRBJ1-5 - - TRBV6-5 15 CASTDKAGWAQPQHF TGTGCCAGCACCGACAAGGCAGGGTGGGCTCAGCCCCAGCATTTT
TRBJ1-2 - - TRBV9 15 CASSSLPGFSYGYTF TGTGCCAGCAGCTCCTTGCCGGGATTTTCCTATGGCTACACCTTC
TRBJ2-1 few - TRBV3-1/TRBV3-2 16 CASSQGGALTYNEQFF TGTGCCAGCAGCCAAGGCGGGGCTCTAACCTACAATGAGCAGTTCTTC
TRBJ2-7 - TRBD2 TRBV5-8 16 CASSLDSGTSSYEQYF TGTGCCAGCAGCTTGGATAGCGGGACCAGCTCCTACGAGCAGTACTTC